These T cell receptor beta chains were read from a single sample in a study of blood T cell repertoires in COVID-19. The method was immunoSEQ multiplex PCR; TCRdb's version includes in-frame clones alone and lacks a portion of them. Of approximately 150,000 clones in the sample, roughly 90% were seen once. Source material: peripheral blood. The origin of the receptors is a human donor with COVID-19, enrolled during active disease. The donor label of this sample is uncertain. Both conserved end residues are part of each CDR3. D genes are given only for firm matches. Clone size is given for some rows only: seen once, a few or many times, or a class if the clone is expanded.

-	-	TRBJ1-5	TRBV12-3/TRBV12-4	TGTGCCAGCAGTTTGACGGGGGGTCAGCCCCAGCATTTT	CASSLTGGQPQHF
-	-	TRBJ2-5	TRBV4-2	TGTGCCAGCAGCCAAGATGACGGAGAAGAGACCCAGTACTTC	CASSQDDGEETQYF
-	TRBD2	TRBJ2-1	TRBV9	TGTGCCAGCAGCGCCCGACTAGCGGGATACAATGAGCAGTTCTTC	CASSARLAGYNEQFF
-	-	TRBJ1-2	TRBV25-1	TGTGCCAGCACCACGACAGAGAACTATGGCTACACCTTC	CASTTTENYGYTF
-	-	TRBJ2-5	TRBV5-1	TGCGCCAGCAGCTTGGGCGGAGGGTCAGAGACCCAGTACTTC	CASSLGGGSETQYF
-	-	TRBJ2-7	TRBV9	TGTGCCAGCAGCGTACAGGGTGAATCCTACGAGCAGTACTTC	CASSVQGESYEQYF
-	-	TRBJ2-1	TRBV12-5	TGTGCTAGTGGTTTGGTACGGGGAGGCGGGTCCCCGGATGAGTTCTTC	CASGLVRGGGSPDEFF
-	-	TRBJ2-6	TRBV30	TGTGCCTGGAGGGAACCACCAGGGAACGTCCTGACTTTC	CAWREPPGNVLTF
-	-	TRBJ1-1	TRBV6-5	TGTGCCAGCAGGGGACATGGGGGCGCGAACACTGAAGCTTTCTTT	CASRGHGGANTEAFF
once	-	TRBJ1-2	TRBV5-4	TGTGCCAGCAGCTTTTCGAGTCGCTATGGCTACACCTTC	CASSFSSRYGYTF
-	-	TRBJ2-3	TRBV19	TGTGCCAGTAGTATAGAGGAGGTCAGCACAGATACGCAGTATTTT	CASSIEEVSTDTQYF
-	-	TRBJ1-3	TRBV3-1/TRBV3-2	TGTGCCAGCAGCCAAGATTTTGCCCGACTGAGCTCTGGAAACACCATATATTTT	CASSQDFARLSSGNTIYF
-	-	TRBJ2-2	TRBV7-2	TGTGCCAGCTCAAGGGGGACCCCCACCGGGGAGCTGTTTTTT	CASSRGTPTGELFF
-	-	TRBJ1-2	TRBV29-1	TGCAGCGTTGGGGGGCCCGGGCAGTTCTATGGCTACACCTTC	CSVGGPGQFYGYTF
-	TRBD1	TRBJ1-1	TRBV29-1	TGCAGCGCCTCCACAGGGGTCACTGAAGCTTTCTTT	CSASTGVTEAFF
-	-	TRBJ2-3	TRBV7-9	TGTGCCAGCAGCTATTCGGACTTTCAGGCAGATACGCAGTATTTT	CASSYSDFQADTQYF
once	TRBD2	TRBJ2-1	TRBV7-2	TGTGCCAGCAGCTTTGTAGCGGGAGAGTACAATGAGCAGTTCTTC	CASSFVAGEYNEQFF
-	TRBD1	TRBJ1-5	TRBV5-1	TGCGCCAGCAGCCCAGGTTGGACAGGGGGCGGCCAGCCCCAGCATTTT	CASSPGWTGGGQPQHF
-	TRBD1	TRBJ1-2	TRBV25-1	TGTGCCAGCAGTGACGTCGGCCAGGGGGCCGGCTACACCTTC	CASSDVGQGAGYTF
-	-	TRBJ2-3	TRBV12-3/TRBV12-4	TGTGCCAGCGGCAGGTACACAGATACGCAGTATTTT	CASGRYTDTQYF
-	-	TRBJ2-2	TRBV7-9	TGTGCCAGCAGCCCGCCTCTCGGAGCGACCACCGGGGAGCTGTTTTTT	CASSPPLGATTGELFF
-	-	TRBJ1-1	TRBV7-3	TGTGCCAGCAGCATCGACACGAACACTGAAGCTTTCTTT	CASSIDTNTEAFF
once	TRBD1	TRBJ1-5	TRBV3-1/TRBV3-2	TGTGCCAGCAGCCGAACAGGGGATAGCAATCAGCCCCAGCATTTT	CASSRTGDSNQPQHF
-	-	TRBJ2-2	TRBV18	TGTGCCAACGCGGGGTCGAACACCGGGGAGCTGTTTTTT	CANAGSNTGELFF
-	-	TRBJ1-2	TRBV28	TGTGCCAGCAGTGGGGACACTTATGGCTACACCTTC	CASSGDTYGYTF
-	-	TRBJ2-3	TRBV6-5	TGTGCCAGCAGTTTACCGGGGAGGACAGATACGCAGTATTTT	CASSLPGRTDTQYF
-	-	TRBJ1-1	TRBV15	TGTGCCACCAGCAGAGCTCGGGGAGAACTCACTGAAGCTTTCTTT	CATSRARGELTEAFF
-	-	TRBJ1-5	TRBV6-5	TGTGCCAGCGGCTTTAGCAATCAGCCCCAGCATTTT	CASGFSNQPQHF
-	-	TRBJ1-5	TRBV6-5	TGTGCCAGCAGGCAGGGGTCAAATCAGCCCCAGCATTTT	CASRQGSNQPQHF
-	-	TRBJ1-1	TRBV6-5	TGTGCCAGCAGTTACCGTGACAGGTCCGAAGCTTTCTTT	CASSYRDRSEAFF
-	-	TRBJ1-2	TRBV21-1	TGTGCCAGCAGGCACAGGTTCTATGGCTACACCTTC	CASRHRFYGYTF
-	TRBD1	TRBJ2-5	TRBV5-1	TGCGCCAGCAGCCTACAGGGGGGCGAAGAGACCCAGTACTTC	CASSLQGGEETQYF
-	-	TRBJ1-4	TRBV9	TGTGCCAGCAGCGTAGCGGGTAGATTTAATGAAAAACTGTTTTTT	CASSVAGRFNEKLFF
once	TRBD1	TRBJ1-2	TRBV6-5	TGTGCCAGCAGCCAGACAGGGGGATGGGGCTACACCTTC	CASSQTGGWGYTF
-	TRBD1	TRBJ2-3	TRBV3-1/TRBV3-2	TGTGCCAGCAGCCGACAGGGGTACACAGATACGCAGTATTTT	CASSRQGYTDTQYF
once	TRBD1	TRBJ2-1	TRBV4-1	TGCGCCAGCAGCGCCGGACAGGGGGCGAACAATGAGCAGTTCTTC	CASSAGQGANNEQFF
few	-	TRBJ1-2	TRBV2	TGTGCCAGCAGTGAACAGGTGGACGCGGGCTATGGCTACACCTTC	CASSEQVDAGYGYTF
-	-	TRBJ2-2	TRBV19	TGTGCCAGCGAGGCGGGGGCCCGGACCGGGGAGCTGTTTTTT	CASEAGARTGELFF